Sequencing of this T cell receptor beta chain was carried out in a study of blood T cell repertoires in COVID-19. Study in general: Donors in the United States, Italy and Spain gave samples during acute or convalescent COVID-19.

V was pared by 1 base and J by 2 bases, with 11 bases between. Germline lookup yields CDR1 LGHDT and CDR2 YNNKEL (reference sequence). The CDR3 length is 15 residues. Enrolment of Seattle patients took place during active infection, and they were followed longitudinally. In the source study's methods: Amplification of reference gene primers was used by the study to estimate nucleated cell counts. Data came from immunoSEQ multiplex PCR; TCRdb stores just in-frame clones and leaves some out. V and J calls and clone size follow that table, whereas D and trimming were derived from the DNA. The top ten clones hold about 1.7% of a sample with hundreds of thousands of clones, about 90% of them seen once.

V gene TRBV3-1 (or the pseudogene TRBV3-2) combines with J gene TRBJ1-2, with a possible D match to TRBD1 (6 bases). The receptor was derived from a woman in her twenties or thirties with COVID-19, enrolled during active disease. The sequenced sample consisted of peripheral blood. CDR3 coding DNA: TGTGCCAGCAGCCAAGCGGTCAGGGGAAACTATGGCTACACCTTC. Its protein product is CASSQAVRGNYGYTF.